This T cell receptor beta chain was documented in a study of shared T cell receptors in the human thymus. Repertoires were generated with immunoSEQ multiplex PCR, while TCRdb's copy carries only in-frame clones and drops some. This table has roughly 710,000 clones, 70% to 90% appearing once. Trimming cost V 8 bases and J 1 base, with 29 bases left between them. Per the germline V gene, CDR1 is SGHVS and CDR2 is FQNEAQ. The length of the CDR3 is 20 residues. This sample was shared with a second study, whose subject was human thymus T cells. From that second work: Thymus was obtained from resections taken during corrective heart surgery. Overlap was high between thymic repertoires from unrelated individuals, as reported in related research.

The V gene is TRBV7-8, the J gene TRBJ1-4; tentatively, D is TRBD1 (6 bases). Sequenced material: thymocytes. This TCR came from a girl younger than two with a congenital heart defect. In nucleotides, the CDR3 is TGTGCCAGCTCAGGGGATATATGGGTCGCTCCTAAAATAACTAATGAAAAACTGTTTTTT. Residues: CASSGDIWVAPKITNEKLFF.